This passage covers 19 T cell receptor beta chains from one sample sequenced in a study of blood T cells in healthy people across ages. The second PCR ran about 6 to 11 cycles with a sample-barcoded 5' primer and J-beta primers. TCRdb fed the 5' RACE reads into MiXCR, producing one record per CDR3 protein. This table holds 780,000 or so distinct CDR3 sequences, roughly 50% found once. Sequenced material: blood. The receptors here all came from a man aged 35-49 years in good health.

CDR3 in DNA: TGTGCCAGCAGCTTAGGACATCTAGCGGGAGAGAGCTCCTACAATGAGCAGTTCTTC. Residues: CASSLGHLAGESSYNEQFF. This chain connects TRBV7-6 to TRBJ2-1, with 10 bases lining up with TRBD2. Germline CDR1 reads SGHVS; CDR2 reads FNYEAQ. CDR3 length: 19 amino acids. J lost 0 bases, V lost 1 base, and 9 bases had no gene match.

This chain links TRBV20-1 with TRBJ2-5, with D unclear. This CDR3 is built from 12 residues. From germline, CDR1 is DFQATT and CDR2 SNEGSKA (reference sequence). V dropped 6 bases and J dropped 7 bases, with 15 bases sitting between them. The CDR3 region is CSAPDTPGTQYF. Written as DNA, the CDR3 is TGCAGTGCCCCGGATACCCCTGGGACCCAGTACTTC.

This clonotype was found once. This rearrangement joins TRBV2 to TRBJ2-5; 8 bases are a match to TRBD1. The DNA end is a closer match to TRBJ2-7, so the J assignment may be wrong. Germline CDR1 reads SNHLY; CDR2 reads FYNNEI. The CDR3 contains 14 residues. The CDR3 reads CASTGNRGAYEQYF. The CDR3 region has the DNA TGTGCCAGCACCGGGAACAGGGGGGCCTACGAGCAGTACTTC.

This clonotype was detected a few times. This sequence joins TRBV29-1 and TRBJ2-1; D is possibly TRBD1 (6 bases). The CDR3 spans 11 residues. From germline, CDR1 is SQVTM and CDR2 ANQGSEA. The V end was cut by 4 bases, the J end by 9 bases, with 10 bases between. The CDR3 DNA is TGCAGCGTTGGGGACACGGGTGAGCAGTTCTTC. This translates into CSVGDTGEQFF.

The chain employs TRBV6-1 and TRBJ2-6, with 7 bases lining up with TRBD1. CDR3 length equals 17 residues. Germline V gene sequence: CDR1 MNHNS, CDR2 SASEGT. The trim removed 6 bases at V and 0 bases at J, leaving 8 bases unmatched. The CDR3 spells CASRLGQTTSGANVLTF. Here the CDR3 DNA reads TGTGCCAGCAGATTGGGACAGACGACCTCTGGGGCCAACGTCCTGACTTTC.

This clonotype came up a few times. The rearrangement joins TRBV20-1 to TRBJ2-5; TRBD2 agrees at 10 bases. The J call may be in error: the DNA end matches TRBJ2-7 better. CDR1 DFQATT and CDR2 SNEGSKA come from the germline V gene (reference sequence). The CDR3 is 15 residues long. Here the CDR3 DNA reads TGCAGTGCTAGTCCCCTAGCGGGAGTAATGTACGAGCAGTACTTC. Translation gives CSASPLAGVMYEQYF.

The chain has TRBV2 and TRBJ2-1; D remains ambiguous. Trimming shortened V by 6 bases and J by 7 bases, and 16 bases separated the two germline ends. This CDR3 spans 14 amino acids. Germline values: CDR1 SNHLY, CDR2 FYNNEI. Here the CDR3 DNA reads TGTGCCAGCAGCGTGACGTCGTATTGGAATGAGCAGTTCTTC. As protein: CASSVTSYWNEQFF.

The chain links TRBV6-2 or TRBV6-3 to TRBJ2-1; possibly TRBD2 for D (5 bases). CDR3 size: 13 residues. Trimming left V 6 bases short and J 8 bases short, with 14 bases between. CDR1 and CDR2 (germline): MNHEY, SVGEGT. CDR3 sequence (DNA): TGTGCCAGCAGCCCTACTAGTTACGATGAGCAGTTCTTC. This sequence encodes CASSPTSYDEQFF.

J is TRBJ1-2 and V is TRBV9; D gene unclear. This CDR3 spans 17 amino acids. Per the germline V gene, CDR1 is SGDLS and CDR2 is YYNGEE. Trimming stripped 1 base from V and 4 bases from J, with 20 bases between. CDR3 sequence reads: CASSVPGLLSLSYGYTF. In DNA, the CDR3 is TGTGCCAGCAGCGTACCCGGGCTCCTTTCTCTCAGCTATGGCTACACCTTC.

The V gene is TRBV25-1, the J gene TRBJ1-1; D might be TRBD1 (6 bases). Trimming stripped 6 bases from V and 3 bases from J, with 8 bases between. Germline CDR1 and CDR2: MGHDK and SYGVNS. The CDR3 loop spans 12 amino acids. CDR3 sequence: CASRDRYTEAFF. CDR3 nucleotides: TGTGCCAGCAGGGACAGATACACTGAAGCTTTCTTT.

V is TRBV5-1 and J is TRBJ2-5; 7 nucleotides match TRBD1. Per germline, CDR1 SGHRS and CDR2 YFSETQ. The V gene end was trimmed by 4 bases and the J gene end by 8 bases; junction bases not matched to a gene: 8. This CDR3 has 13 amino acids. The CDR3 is CASSPRTGGTQYF. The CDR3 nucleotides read TGCGCCAGCAGCCCGCGGACAGGAGGTACCCAGTACTTC.

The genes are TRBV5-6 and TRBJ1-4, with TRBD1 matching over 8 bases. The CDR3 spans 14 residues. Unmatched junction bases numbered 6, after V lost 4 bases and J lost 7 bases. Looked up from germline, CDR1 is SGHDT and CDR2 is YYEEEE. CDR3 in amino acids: CASSRTGRGEKLFF. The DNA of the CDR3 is TGTGCCAGCAGCCGGACAGGGAGGGGTGAAAAACTGTTTTTT.

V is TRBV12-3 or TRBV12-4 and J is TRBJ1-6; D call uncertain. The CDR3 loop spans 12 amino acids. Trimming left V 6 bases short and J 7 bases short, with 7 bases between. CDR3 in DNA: TGTGCCAGCAGAAAAGGAAATTCACCCCTCCACTTT. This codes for CASRKGNSPLHF.

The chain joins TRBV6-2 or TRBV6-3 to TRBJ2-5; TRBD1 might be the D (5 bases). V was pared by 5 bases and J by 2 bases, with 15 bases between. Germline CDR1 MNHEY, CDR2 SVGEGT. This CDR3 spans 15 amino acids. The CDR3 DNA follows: TGTGCCAGCAGTCTGACGACAGCCACTCAAGAGACCCAGTACTTC. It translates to CASSLTTATQETQYF.

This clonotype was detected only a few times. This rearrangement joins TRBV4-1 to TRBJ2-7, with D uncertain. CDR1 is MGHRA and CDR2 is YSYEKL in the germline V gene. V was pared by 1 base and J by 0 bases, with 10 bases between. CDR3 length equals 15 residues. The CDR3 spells CASSQGWVSSYEQYF. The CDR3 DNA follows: TGCGCCAGCAGCCAAGGTTGGGTCAGCTCCTACGAGCAGTACTTC.

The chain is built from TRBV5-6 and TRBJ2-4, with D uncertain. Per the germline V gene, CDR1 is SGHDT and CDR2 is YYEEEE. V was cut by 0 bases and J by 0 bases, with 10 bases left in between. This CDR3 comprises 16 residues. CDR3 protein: CASSLGETVAKNIQYF. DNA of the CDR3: TGTGCCAGCAGCTTGGGAGAGACGGTAGCCAAAAACATTCAGTACTTC.

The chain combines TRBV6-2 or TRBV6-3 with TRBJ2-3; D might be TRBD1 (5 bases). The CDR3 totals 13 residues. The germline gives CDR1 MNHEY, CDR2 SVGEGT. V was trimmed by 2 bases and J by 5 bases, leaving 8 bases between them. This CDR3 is CASSYPTVDTQYF. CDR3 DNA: TGTGCCAGCAGTTACCCGACAGTAGATACGCAGTATTTT.

The CDR3, as DNA: TGTGCCAGCAGCTCTCAAGCAAGCCGGGACGATACGCAGTATTTT. Translating it yields CASSSQASRDDTQYF. The chain uses TRBV3-1 and TRBJ2-3; D possibly uses TRBD1 or TRBD2 (5 bases each). The V and J ends lost 5 bases and 6 bases respectively, with 18 bases between them. Germline lookup yields CDR1 LGHDT and CDR2 YNNKEL (reference sequence). The CDR3 is made up of 15 amino acids.

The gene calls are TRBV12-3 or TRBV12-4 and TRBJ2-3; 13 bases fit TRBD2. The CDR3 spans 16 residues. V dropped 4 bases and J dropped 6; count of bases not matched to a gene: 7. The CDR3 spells CASSSQLAGGSDTQYF. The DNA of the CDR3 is TGTGCCAGCAGTTCCCAACTAGCGGGAGGGTCCGATACGCAGTATTTT.